These 22 T cell receptor beta chains share one sample of origin, sequenced in a study of T cell repertoires in enteric fever. TCRdb fed the reads into MiXCR, producing one record per CDR3 protein. The table shows about 1,500 distinct CDR3 sequences, with under 40% occurring only once. The sequencing input was CCR7- CD38- CD4+ T cells from PBMCs. These receptors were collected from a human donor with Salmonella enteric fever, either typhoid or paratyphoid (not recorded which).

This clonotype was picked up a small number of times. The chain recombines TRBV9 with TRBJ1-2; no firm D call. The V end lost 0 bases, the J end lost 8 bases, and 17 bases lay between the germline ends. The CDR3 is 15 residues long. Germline V gene data show CDR1 as SGDLS and CDR2 as YYNGEE. This CDR3 is CASSVDLDPRWGYTF. The DNA for the CDR3 is TGTGCCAGCAGCGTAGATCTGGACCCGCGCTGGGGCTACACCTTC.

This clonotype showed up just a few times. V gene TRBV5-1 combines with J gene TRBJ2-5; 14 bases agree with TRBD2. J gave up 5 bases and V 2 bases, and 14 bases lay outside the gene matches. The CDR3 totals 19 residues. Germline V CDR1 and CDR2: SGHRS, YFSETQ. The CDR3 loop is CASSLSGTSGSDGWETQYF. The CDR3 DNA is TGCGCCAGCAGCTTATCCGGGACTAGCGGGAGTGATGGTTGGGAGACCCAGTACTTC.

By share, this clonotype ranks as large. V usage is TRBV5-1 and J usage is TRBJ2-1; 10 bases agree with TRBD2. The CDR3 extends over 13 amino acids. Trimming took 0 bases from V and 15 from J; bases not matched to a gene: 6. CDR1 is SGHRS, CDR2 YFSETQ, per germline. CDR3 nucleotides: TGCGCCAGCAGCTTGGTCACGGCTAGCGGGAGGTTCTTC. This translates into CASSLVTASGRFF.

This chain links TRBV9 with TRBJ2-2; 8 bases are a match to TRBD1. The length of the CDR3 is 17 residues. The V gene's germline CDR1 is SGDLS and CDR2 YYNGEE. The ends lost 3 bases at V and 2 bases at J; junction bases unmatched: 9. The CDR3 nucleotides are TGTGCCAGCAGCGGGCTCTTCGGACAGGGTAACACCGGGGAGCTGTTTTTT. Translating it yields CASSGLFGQGNTGELFF.

This clonotype counts as medium-sized. The chain combines TRBV7-9 with TRBJ2-1; the match to TRBD2 covers 7 bases. V lost 5 bases and J lost 6; bases outside the gene matches: 13. The CDR3 length is 16 residues. The germline V gene encodes CDR1 SEHNR and CDR2 FQNEAQ (reference sequence). The CDR3 nucleotides are TGTGCCAGCAGCCCCGCGGGGGTAGCCCGAGGCAATGAGCAGTTCTTC. It specifies CASSPAGVARGNEQFF.

The V and J genes are TRBV5-1 and TRBJ2-1; possibly TRBD2 for D (6 bases). The germline V gene encodes CDR1 SGHRS and CDR2 YFSETQ. Trimming removed 0 bases at V and 3 bases at J, with 7 bases between. This CDR3 region has 14 residues. The CDR3 sequence is CASSLAGVYNEQFF. The CDR3 region has the DNA TGCGCCAGCAGCTTGGCGGGGGTCTACAATGAGCAGTTCTTC.

By its share, this clonotype is medium-sized. V gene TRBV5-1 combines with J gene TRBJ2-3; D gene uncertain. The V end was cut by 0 bases, the J end by 1 base, with 12 bases between. Germline-derived CDR1 and CDR2 are SGHRS and YFSETQ. The CDR3 is 16 residues long. The CDR3 coding sequence is TGCGCCAGCAGCTTGGGCGTTAGATGGGGCACAGATACGCAGTATTTT. This sequence encodes CASSLGVRWGTDTQYF.

In its sample, this clonotype is large. The gene calls are TRBV29-1 and TRBJ1-5, with D unresolved. With 2 bases removed from V and 6 bases from J, the gap between germline ends came to 11 bases. In germline, CDR1 is SQVTM, CDR2 ANQGSEA. CDR3 length: 13 residues. The CDR3 loop is CSVEIGEGQPQHF. The CDR3 DNA reads TGCAGCGTTGAAATCGGAGAAGGTCAGCCCCAGCATTTT.

This clonotype occurred once. V gene TRBV7-9 combines with J gene TRBJ1-2; D is undetermined. CDR1 is SEHNR, CDR2 FQNEAQ, per germline (reference sequence). CDR3 length equals 12 residues. V was cut by 8 bases and J by 3 bases, with 10 bases left in between. CDR3 in DNA: TGTGCCAGCGCGTTCGGGGACTATGGCTACACCTTC. Amino acids: CASAFGDYGYTF.

With respect to this clonotype: One end of the junction is discordant with germline, which a read error may explain. The V call is TRBV5-1, the J call TRBJ2-1, with D perhaps TRBD2 (5 bases). CDR3 length equals 16 residues. CDR1 is SGHRS, CDR2 YFSETQ, per germline. CDR3 DNA sequence: TGCACCAGCAGACCCGTTGATGGGAGCTCCTACAATGAGCAGTTCTTC. Encoded protein: CTSRPVDGSSYNEQFF.

This clonotype was observed a handful of times. The genes are TRBV21-1 and TRBJ2-5; TRBD1 is the table's D call and was not checked against the DNA. TRBV21-1 represents a pseudogene. This CDR3 contains 14 residues. The CDR3 nucleotides are TGTGCCAGCAGCCCGGGACAGGGAAAAGAGACCCAGTACTTC. This translates into CASSPGQGKETQYF.

The chain links TRBV11-1 to TRBJ1-2; D not resolved. Germline CDR1 and CDR2: SGHAT and FQDESV (reference sequence). The CDR3 has 15 amino acids. The V end was cut by 3 bases, the J end by 2 bases, with 13 bases between. CDR3 nucleotide sequence: TGTGCCAGCAGCTTTCATGGTCGGAACAACTATGGCTACACCTTC. This codes for CASSFHGRNNYGYTF.

The chain links TRBV18 to TRBJ2-7, with no clear D. The CDR3 runs to 14 residues. V lost 2 bases and J lost 3, with 11 bases in between. Germline CDR1 and CDR2: KGHSH and LQKENI. CDR3 nucleotide sequence: TGTGCCAGCTCACCAGGGCAGAGCCTCTACGAGCAGTACTTC. Translation: CASSPGQSLYEQYF.

This clonotype was found a few times. This chain uses TRBV7-8 with TRBJ2-1, with 8 bases aligning to TRBD2. Germline V gives CDR1 SGHVS, CDR2 FQNEAQ. Trimming cost V 5 bases and J 0 bases; bases outside gene matches: 6. The CDR3 loop spans 16 amino acids. The chain's CDR3 is CASSASTSGSYNEQFF. The CDR3 DNA follows: TGTGCCAGCAGCGCTTCAACTAGCGGCTCCTACAATGAGCAGTTCTTC. Drawing the rest from reference TRBV7-8 and TRBJ2-1, the complete variable domain is GAGVSQSPRYKVAKRGQDVALRCDPISGHVSLFWYQQALGQGPEFLTYFQNEAQLDKSGLPSDRFFAERPEGSVSTLKIQRTQQEDSAVYLCASSASTSGSYNEQFFGPGTRLTVL.

In this sample, this clonotype turned up a few times. The J gene is TRBJ2-5, the V gene TRBV20-1, with 9 bases fitting TRBD2. V was pared by 5 bases and J by 5 bases, with 9 bases of the junction left unmatched. The CDR3 has 14 amino acids. CDR1 is DFQATT and CDR2 is SNEGSKA in the germline V gene (reference sequence). As DNA, the CDR3 is TGCAGTGCTGTGGGGCTAGCGGGATGGGAGACCCAGTACTTC. Translated: CSAVGLAGWETQYF.

This clonotype was observed a handful of times. The chain combines TRBV18 with TRBJ2-1; 8 bases are a match to TRBD2. V shed 3 bases, J shed 8 bases, and the junction held 3 bases outside the gene matches. The CDR3 consists of 13 residues. The germline V gene has CDR1 KGHSH and CDR2 LQKENI. CDR3 residues: CASSPGTRDEQFF. The CDR3 coding sequence is TGTGCCAGCTCACCGGGGACTAGGGATGAGCAGTTCTTC.

In the case of this clonotype: Since a much larger clone is just one base distant, this may be a read error. The gene calls are TRBV11-3 and TRBJ2-2; a possible D gene is TRBD1 (6 bases). The germline CDR1 and CDR2 sequences are SGHNT and YENEEA. This CDR3 spans 15 amino acids. The CDR3 coding sequence is TGTGCCAGCAGCCGAGGGGGTTCGACCACCGTGGAGCTGTTTTTT. Its protein product is CASSRGGSTTVELFF. Complete variable domain (other parts from reference TRBV11-3 and TRBJ2-2): EAGVVQSPRYKIIEKKQPVAFWCNPISGHNTLYWYLQNLGQGPELLIRYENEEAVDDSQLPKDRFSAERLKGVDSTLKIQPAELGDSAVYLCASSRGGSTTVELFFGEGSRLTVL.

The chain has TRBV5-1 and TRBJ2-5; 10 bases match TRBD1. CDR1 is SGHRS, CDR2 YFSETQ, per germline. CDR3 length equals 14 residues. V trimming: 3 bases; J trimming: 2 bases; junction bases outside the gene matches: 1. In DNA, the CDR3 is TGCGCCAGCAGCTCGGGACAGGGGCAAGAGACCCAGTACTTC. As protein: CASSSGQGQETQYF.

The chain couples TRBV12-3 or TRBV12-4 to TRBJ2-3; weak D call: TRBD2 (5 bases). The CDR3 sequence is 13 residues long. The V gene lost 8 bases and the J gene lost 2 bases, with 11 bases spanning the gap. As DNA, the CDR3 is TGTGCCAGCGGACTGGCTAACACAGATACGCAGTATTTT. Protein sequence: CASGLANTDTQYF.

This chain connects TRBV7-9 to TRBJ2-2; D might be TRBD2 (6 bases). Germline CDR1 is SEHNR and CDR2 is FQNEAQ (reference sequence). The CDR3 has 13 amino acids. V was cut by 4 bases and J by 7 bases, with 10 bases left in between. DNA for the CDR3: TGTGCCAGCAGCTCCCGGGAGTACGGGGAGCTGTTTTTT. Its protein product is CASSSREYGELFF.

This clonotype is medium-sized. The chain links TRBV12-3 or TRBV12-4 to TRBJ2-5; 11 bases are a match to TRBD2. The CDR3 is 14 amino acids. With V trimmed by 3 bases and J by 5 bases, 2 bases remained unmatched. CDR3 coding DNA: TGTGCCAGCAGTTTGACTAGCGGGATCGAGACCCAGTACTTC. Translation: CASSLTSGIETQYF.

By share, this clonotype counts as large. The genes are TRBV6-1 and TRBJ2-1; tentative D call: TRBD1 (5 bases). V lost 8 bases and J lost 3, with 14 bases in between. CDR1 is MNHNS, CDR2 SASEGT, per germline. The CDR3 loop spans 14 amino acids. DNA for the CDR3: TGTGCCAGCGGGGCGTCCCTGGACTACAATGAGCAGTTCTTC. Translated, it gives CASGASLDYNEQFF.